A selection of T cell receptor beta chains follows, all from one sample in a study of vaccination effects on CD4 cells after COVID-19. These receptors' antigens are unknown. TCRdb keeps only in-frame clones here, not all; method: immunoSEQ multiplex PCR. This table has 75,000 or so clones, roughly 80% appearing once. The input for sequencing was CD4+ T cells from PBMCs cultured with HCoV-OC43 spike peptides, taken after COVID-19 vaccination. The receptor source for this set is a human donor who received a COVID-19 vaccine. CDR3s include the opening cysteine and the closing phenylalanine or tryptophan. The D gene is left open where the match is weak. Clone size is not always given. Where it is, it says once, few, many or a class for expanded clones.

j_call clone_size d_call v_call cdr3_nt cdr3_aa
TRBJ2-5 NA NA TRBV28 TGTGCCAGCAGTGCATCAACAGGGGCGGGGTCTCAAGAGACCCAGTACTTC CASSASTGAGSQETQYF
TRBJ2-2 NA NA TRBV7-2 TGTGCCAGCAGCTTGAGAGACACCGGGGAGCTGTTTTTT CASSLRDTGELFF
TRBJ2-3 NA NA TRBV11-2 TGTGCCAGCAGCTTAGGTAGCGCCACAGATACGCAGTATTTT CASSLGSATDTQYF
TRBJ1-4 NA TRBD1 TRBV7-9 TGTGCCAGCAGCTCGGGACAGGGGAGGAATGAAAAACTGTTTTTT CASSSGQGRNEKLFF
TRBJ1-5 NA NA TRBV18 TGTGCCAGCTCATCGGGGGGGGGCAATCAGCCCCAGCATTTT CASSSGGGNQPQHF
TRBJ1-1 NA NA TRBV12-3/TRBV12-4 TGTGCCAGCCACAGGGACAACACTGAAGCTTTCTTT CASHRDNTEAFF
TRBJ2-1 NA TRBD2 TRBV5-1 TGCGCCAGCAGCGTTAGCGGGTCGAGCTCCTACAATGAGCAGTTCTTC CASSVSGSSSYNEQFF
TRBJ2-2 NA TRBD1 TRBV6-5 TGTGCCAGCAGGGCAGGGGGCTACACCGGGGAGCTGTTTTTT CASRAGGYTGELFF
TRBJ1-5 NA NA TRBV2 TGTGCCAGCAGTGACATAGGGACAAGCCCGCGGCCCCAGCATTTT CASSDIGTSPRPQHF
TRBJ2-3 NA NA TRBV7-3 TGTGCCAGCAGCCGCCCCCCAGCAGATACGCAGTATTTT CASSRPPADTQYF
TRBJ2-1 NA NA TRBV7-8 TGTGCCAGCAGCTTCTTCCGGTACAATGAGCAGTTCTTC CASSFFRYNEQFF
TRBJ2-2 once NA TRBV2 TGTGCCAGCAGTGTTGGGGCCAGGGGGGTCACCGGGGAGCTGTTTTTT CASSVGARGVTGELFF
TRBJ1-5 NA NA TRBV9 TGTGCCAGCAGCGTAGGGGGAGGCGCCAATCAGCCCCAGCATTTT CASSVGGGANQPQHF
TRBJ2-5 NA NA TRBV19 TGTGCCAGTGGGCTTGGCTATGAGACCCAGTACTTC CASGLGYETQYF
TRBJ1-5 once TRBD1 TRBV6-6 TGTGCCAGCAGTCTACAGGGGGCAAGCAATCAGCCCCAGCATTTT CASSLQGASNQPQHF
TRBJ2-5 NA NA TRBV29-1 TGCAGCGTTGATGCGGAGAACCAAGAGACCCAGTACTTC CSVDAENQETQYF
TRBJ1-3 few NA TRBV14 TGTGCCAGCAGCCACTATGGAAACACCATATATTTT CASSHYGNTIYF
TRBJ2-3 NA TRBD2 TRBV10-2 TGCGCCAGCAGTGAGTCGTCTAGCGGGGGGGACTCAGATACGCAGTATTTT CASSESSSGGDSDTQYF
TRBJ2-3 NA NA TRBV7-2 TGTGCCAGCACGGGCTCTTTCAGCACAGATACGCAGTATTTT CASTGSFSTDTQYF
TRBJ2-1 NA TRBD1 TRBV2 TGTGCCAGCAGTCCAATTTGGGAGACAGGGCTAAACAATGAGCAGTTCTTC CASSPIWETGLNNEQFF
TRBJ1-1 NA NA TRBV2 TGTGCCAGCGAGGCAGGGTGGAACACTGAAGCTTTCTTT CASEAGWNTEAFF
TRBJ1-1 once NA TRBV7-2 TGTGCCAGCAGCTTAAGGTGGAACACTGAAGCTTTCTTT CASSLRWNTEAFF
TRBJ1-5 NA TRBD1 TRBV24-1 TGTGCCACCAGGGGACAGGGGAATCAGCCCCAGCATTTT CATRGQGNQPQHF
TRBJ2-5 NA NA TRBV7-3 TGTGCCAGCAGCTTAAGATTGGGGGAGACCCAGTACTTC CASSLRLGETQYF
TRBJ2-6 NA NA TRBV30 TGTGCCTGGAGTGCCACACTGACCTCTGGGGCCAACGTCCTGACTTTC CAWSATLTSGANVLTF
TRBJ2-1 NA NA TRBV14 TGTGCCAGCAGCCAAGATCTGGGGAATGAGCAGTTCTTC CASSQDLGNEQFF
TRBJ1-2 NA TRBD1 TRBV5-1 TGCGCCAGCGCTACCGGGACAGGGGATCATGGCTACACCTTC CASATGTGDHGYTF
TRBJ1-4 NA TRBD1 TRBV19 TGTGCCACCGAGGACAGGAGAGGAGCAACTAATGAAAAACTGTTTTTT CATEDRRGATNEKLFF
TRBJ1-2 few NA TRBV7-8 TGTGCCAGCAGCTCCACAGGGCCCAACTATGGCTACACCTTC CASSSTGPNYGYTF
TRBJ2-2 NA NA TRBV7-3 TGTGCCAGCAGCCCTCGGGCCGGGGAGCTGTTTTTT CASSPRAGELFF
TRBJ2-3 NA NA TRBV9 TGTGCCAGCAGCGTAGAAAGGCTACTCGGCACAGATACGCAGTATTTT CASSVERLLGTDTQYF
TRBJ1-1 few NA TRBV18 TGTGCCAGCTCACCAGGGAACACTGAAGCTTTCTTT CASSPGNTEAFF
TRBJ1-1 NA NA TRBV5-6 TGTGCCAGCAGCAGGGTCATGAACACTGAAGCTTTCTTT CASSRVMNTEAFF
TRBJ1-5 NA NA TRBV3-1/TRBV3-2 TGTGCCAGCAGCCAGCGTGATCAGCCCCAGCATTTT CASSQRDQPQHF
TRBJ2-1 NA TRBD1 TRBV6-5 TGTGCCAGCAGTTACTCGAGCCAGGGGGCGAGTGAGCAGTTCTTC CASSYSSQGASEQFF
TRBJ1-1 few TRBD1 TRBV9 TGTGCCAGCAGCGTAGTTGGACAGGGGAACACTGAAGCTTTCTTT CASSVVGQGNTEAFF